What follows are 27 T cell receptor beta chains derived from one specimen sequenced in a study of T cells in Graves' hyperthyroidism and ophthalmopathy. Using RNA transcripts as the source, TCR beta CDR3 regions were amplified. First-round RT-PCR with HTBI primers amplified the TCR CDR3 region. A single record per CDR3 protein comes from TCRdb applying MiXCR to the multiplex PCR reads. The data contain around 690,000 distinct CDR3 sequences, 17% of them singletons. Material for sequencing was blood. The receptor set was obtained from a man in his fifties or sixties with Graves' hyperthyroidism.

At least ten counts were recorded for this clonotype. This chain joins TRBV12-3 or TRBV12-4 and TRBJ2-7, with 7 positions matching TRBD1. The CDR3 loop spans 14 amino acids. The trim removed 5 bases at V and 0 bases at J, leaving 4 bases unmatched. The CDR3 DNA is TGTGCCAGCAGTCGGGGACAGAGCTCCTACGAGCAGTACTTC. Protein sequence: CASSRGQSSYEQYF.

The CDR3 loop reads CSARDLIGQGGNQPQHF. The CDR3 DNA is TGCAGTGCTAGAGATCTAATAGGACAGGGGGGCAATCAGCCCCAGCATTTT. This chain links TRBV20-1 with TRBJ1-5, with 10 bases aligning to TRBD1. Losses at the gene ends were 0 bases for V and 2 bases for J; bases not matched to a gene: 7. The CDR3 consists of 17 residues. Germline V gene data show CDR1 as DFQATT and CDR2 as SNEGSKA (reference sequence).

This clonotype was detected ten times or more. The chain couples TRBV27 to TRBJ2-7; TRBD2 agrees at 8 bases. The CDR3 covers 15 residues. Germline V lookup: CDR1 MNHEY, CDR2 SMNVEV (reference sequence). Losses at the gene ends were 2 bases for V and 2 bases for J; bases not matched to a gene: 5. The CDR3 sequence: CASSLRGSGAYEQYF. Written as DNA, the CDR3 is TGTGCCAGCAGTTTACGTGGTAGCGGGGCCTACGAGCAGTACTTC.

Concerning this clonotype: Compared with germline, one end of the junction differs, possibly owing to a read error. J is TRBJ1-6 and V is TRBV9, with D possibly being TRBD1 (5 bases). CDR3 size: 18 residues. In germline, CDR1 is SGDLS, CDR2 YYNGEE. The CDR3 nucleotides are TGTGCCGGCAGCGTAGCTCCCGGGGGGAGCTCCTATAATTCACCCCTCCACTTT. Its protein product is CAGSVAPGGSSYNSPLHF.

This clonotype was observed at least ten times. The chain couples TRBV28 to TRBJ1-2; a weak D match, TRBD1 (6 bases). In germline, CDR1 is MDHEN, CDR2 SYDVKM. The CDR3 is made up of 14 amino acids. Trimming removed 5 bases at V and 4 bases at J, with 14 bases between. CDR3 sequence reads: CASSPQGFFYGYTF. For the CDR3, the DNA is TGTGCCAGCAGTCCACAGGGATTTTTCTATGGCTACACCTTC.

In this sample, this clonotype turned up many times. The chain couples TRBV28 to TRBJ2-2, with 7 positions matching TRBD1. This CDR3 spans 17 amino acids. The V segment lost 1 base and the J segment 3 bases; nucleotides outside the gene matches: 8. Germline lookup yields CDR1 MDHEN and CDR2 SYDVKM. The CDR3 DNA reads TGTGCCAGCAGTTTATACAGGGGTAGGGTAGACACCGGGGAGCTGTTTTTT. The encoded protein is CASSLYRGRVDTGELFF.

The gene calls are TRBV7-3 and TRBJ2-1; D not resolved. V lost 1 base and J lost 8, with 12 bases in between. The CDR3 runs 14 residues. Looked up from germline, CDR1 is SGHTA and CDR2 is FQGTGA. The CDR3 DNA is TGTGCCAGCAGCTTAAATAGCCGCAGCGATGAGCAGTTCTTC. Protein product: CASSLNSRSDEQFF.

This clonotype was recorded many times. The chain links TRBV11-2 to TRBJ2-7; 9 nucleotides line up with TRBD1. Per germline, CDR1 SGHAT and CDR2 FQNNGV. The CDR3 is 14 amino acids. The J segment lost 4 bases and the V segment lost 5 bases, leaving 6 bases of the junction unmatched. The CDR3, as DNA: TGTGCCAGCAGCGCAGGGACAGGGTGGTACGAGCAGTACTTC. The encoded protein is CASSAGTGWYEQYF.

J is TRBJ1-2 and V is TRBV25-1; D gene ambiguous. Germline V gives CDR1 MGHDK, CDR2 SYGVNS. V gave up 7 bases and J gave up 0 bases, with 12 bases separating them. There are 14 residues in the CDR3. CDR3 sequence (DNA): TGTGCCAGCATCATTAGAGGAGCTAACTATGGCTACACCTTC. Translated, it gives CASIIRGANYGYTF.

This clonotype occurred many times. Sequence at one end of the junction differs from germline and may be a read error. The chain couples TRBV3-1 to TRBJ1-5; TRBD1 is a possible D gene (6 bases). CDR1 is LGHDT, CDR2 YNNKEL, per germline (reference sequence). The CDR3 is 14 amino acids. CDR3 sequence reads: CASSQGGSNQPQHF. As DNA, the CDR3 is TGTGCCAGCAGTCAAGGGGGTAGCAATCAGCCCCAGCATTTT.

At least ten counts were recorded for this clonotype. This chain uses TRBV30 with TRBJ1-4; D is undetermined. Germline loops: CDR1 GTSNPN, CDR2 SVGIG (reference sequence). The CDR3 has 13 residues. V gave up 2 bases and J gave up 10 bases, with 14 bases separating them. CDR3 sequence reads: CAWSPRLGGKLFF. The CDR3 coding sequence is TGTGCCTGGAGTCCCCGGCTGGGCGGAAAACTGTTTTTT.

The table lists this clonotype with a few counts. The chain joins TRBV25-1 to TRBJ1-5; unclear D gene. The V gene's germline CDR1 is MGHDK and CDR2 SYGVNS. V shed 5 bases and J shed 3 bases, with 17 bases lying between them. This CDR3 has 16 residues. CDR3 coding DNA: TGTGCCAGCAGTCCCCGTGAAGGGATGGCCAATCAGCCCCAGCATTTT. Its translation is CASSPREGMANQPQHF.

This clonotype came up a few times. The chain joins TRBV12-3 or TRBV12-4 to TRBJ2-7; TRBD1 is a possible D gene (6 bases). V lost 6 bases, J lost 0 bases, and 12 bases lay in between. The CDR3 runs 14 residues. Here the CDR3 reads CASRRQASSYEQYF. The CDR3 nucleotides read TGTGCCAGCAGGAGACAGGCCAGCTCCTACGAGCAGTACTTC.

The sample holds many counts of this clonotype. This chain uses TRBV3-1 with TRBJ1-1; D is possibly TRBD1 (5 bases). CDR3 length: 17 amino acids. Trimming left V 0 bases short and J 6 bases short, with 20 bases between. Per germline, CDR1 LGHDT and CDR2 YNNKEL (reference sequence). The CDR3 here is CASSQERSGRSPSEAFF. The CDR3 DNA reads as TGTGCCAGCAGCCAAGAGCGGTCAGGGAGGTCCCCATCTGAAGCTTTCTTT.

V gene TRBV28 combines with J gene TRBJ2-7; 9 bases match TRBD1. This CDR3 comprises 14 residues. V shed 5 bases, J shed 4 bases, and the junction held 6 bases outside the gene matches. CDR1 and CDR2 (germline): MDHEN, SYDVKM. CDR3 nucleotide sequence: TGTGCCAGCAGTCAACAGGGGGCGCCGTACGAGCAGTACTTC. It specifies CASSQQGAPYEQYF.

This clonotype has a count of ten or more. This chain links TRBV20-1 with TRBJ1-6; D call uncertain. Germline assignment: CDR1 DFQATT and CDR2 SNEGSKA (reference sequence). The CDR3 length is 13 residues. Trimming removed 3 bases at V and 1 base at J, with 4 bases between. The CDR3 sequence: CSARESYNSPLHF. As DNA, the CDR3 is TGCAGTGCTAGGGAGTCCTATAATTCACCCCTCCACTTT.

In this sample, this clonotype turned up many times. The J gene is TRBJ2-1, the V gene TRBV10-3; tentatively, D is TRBD1 (6 bases). V lost 2 bases and J lost 0, with 11 bases in between. The CDR3 contains 16 residues. CDR1 ENHRY and CDR2 SYGVKD come from the germline V gene. CDR3 bases: TGTGCCATCAGTGAGCCGACAGGATTCTCCTACAATGAGCAGTTCTTC. This gives the protein CAISEPTGFSYNEQFF.

The sample holds many counts of this clonotype. V gene TRBV27 combines with J gene TRBJ2-7; tentatively, D is TRBD1 (6 bases). Trimming cost V 4 bases and J 3 bases, with 16 bases left between them. This CDR3 has 15 residues. Germline CDR1 is MNHEY and CDR2 is SMNVEV (reference sequence). The CDR3 is CASSSRGQGLYEQYF. CDR3 nucleotides: TGTGCCAGCAGTTCCAGGGGACAAGGGCTCTACGAGCAGTACTTC.

The chain couples TRBV4-1 to TRBJ2-3; 10 nucleotides align to TRBD2. The CDR3 length is 17 residues. Trimming removed 4 bases from V and 3 bases from J; junction bases left unmatched: 10. Looked up from germline, CDR1 is MGHRA and CDR2 is YSYEKL. CDR3: CASSRPSGRGPTDTQYF. The CDR3 nucleotides are TGCGCCAGCAGCCGCCCTAGCGGGAGAGGTCCTACAGATACGCAGTATTTT.

The chain joins TRBV2 to TRBJ2-2; 8 bases are a match to TRBD1. This CDR3 has 14 amino acids. Germline assignment: CDR1 SNHLY and CDR2 FYNNEI. The J segment lost 6 bases and the V segment lost 6 bases, leaving 6 bases of the junction unmatched. CDR3 bases: TGTGCCAGCAGCGGACAGGGTATGGCCGGGGAGCTGTTTTTT. Protein product: CASSGQGMAGELFF. The whole variable domain, remainder taken from reference TRBV2 and TRBJ2-2, is EPEVTQTPSHQVTQMGQEVILRCVPISNHLYFYWYRQILGQKVEFLVSFYNNEISEKSEIFDDQFSVERPDGSNFTLKIRSTKLEDSAMYFCASSGQGMAGELFFGEGSRLTVL.

This clonotype was picked up a small number of times. The chain employs TRBV19 and TRBJ2-7, with D possibly being TRBD1 or TRBD2 (5 bases each). CDR1 and CDR2 (germline): LNHDA, SQIVND (reference sequence). The CDR3 sequence is 14 residues long. V lost 3 bases and J lost 6, with 15 bases in between. This chain's CDR3 is CASSMSYGALEQYF. DNA for the CDR3: TGTGCCAGTAGTATGTCGTACGGGGCGCTCGAGCAGTACTTC.

There are a few counts of this clonotype. This sequence joins TRBV4-3 and TRBJ1-1; 8 bases are shared with TRBD1. The CDR3 consists of 15 residues. CDR1 LGHNA and CDR2 YSLEER come from the germline V gene. Germline trimming cut 0 bases from V and 6 bases from J; bases unmatched to any gene: 6. In DNA, the CDR3 is TGCGCCAGCAGCCAAGATATAGTACAGGGGGCTGAAGCTTTCTTT. It encodes CASSQDIVQGAEAFF.

A note on this clonotype: Just one base apart from a much larger clone, this may be a read error. The chain joins TRBV12-3 or TRBV12-4 to TRBJ2-5; D ambiguous. CDR3 size: 13 residues. The germline V and J ends were trimmed by 6 bases and 4 bases, with 12 bases remaining between them. CDR3 sequence reads: CASRLTGGETQYF. The CDR3, as DNA: TGTGCCAGCAGGTTGACTGGTGGAGAGACCCAGTACTTC.

This clonotype was observed at least ten times. J is TRBJ1-2 and V is TRBV6-6; D gene ambiguous. Germline V gene sequence: CDR1 MNHNY, CDR2 SVGAGI (reference sequence). V was cut by 0 bases and J by 4 bases, with 15 bases left in between. This CDR3 has 16 residues. CDR3 sequence (DNA): TGTGCCAGCAGTTACTCGAGACGTGGAGGGTTCTATGGCTACACCTTC. Protein product: CASSYSRRGGFYGYTF.

Concerning this clonotype: This CDR3 is missing its conserved last phenylalanine or tryptophan, likely due to a read error. The chain links TRBV6-2 or TRBV6-3 to TRBJ2-1, with no clear D. The CDR3 spans 14 residues. Per germline, CDR1 MNHEY and CDR2 SVGEGT. V shed 6 bases and J shed 7 bases, with 16 bases lying between them. CDR3 sequence: CASSPRIGRNEQFL. In DNA form, the CDR3 reads TGTGCCAGCAGCCCTAGGATCGGGCGAAATGAGCAGTTCTTA.

This clonotype was found a few times. This sequence joins TRBV5-6 and TRBJ2-2; D gene unclear. Trimming left V 4 bases short and J 2 bases short, with 21 bases between. The CDR3 extends over 18 amino acids. Germline lookup yields CDR1 SGHDT and CDR2 YYEEEE. The CDR3 here is CASSADLWSAHNTGELFF. The CDR3 DNA reads TGTGCCAGCAGCGCCGACTTGTGGAGCGCACATAACACCGGGGAGCTGTTTTTT.

This clonotype was detected ten times or more. V usage is TRBV30 and J usage is TRBJ2-7; TRBD1 matches 8 bases. The trim removed 0 bases at V and 2 bases at J, leaving 3 bases unmatched. The germline CDR1 and CDR2 sequences are GTSNPN and SVGIG (reference sequence). The CDR3 loop spans 14 amino acids. The CDR3, as DNA: TGTGCCTGGAGTGTGGGACAGGTAGCCTACGAGCAGTACTTC. As protein: CAWSVGQVAYEQYF.